The rows below give T cell receptor beta chains drawn from one sample of a study of blood T cell repertoires in COVID-19. Sequencing was performed with immunoSEQ multiplex PCR; in TCRdb, only in-frame clones are kept and a portion is missing. The sample holds 86,000 or so clones, about 95% seen once. Sequenced input: peripheral blood. These receptors came from a human donor with active COVID-19. The donor label of this sample is uncertain. Both conserved end residues are part of each CDR3. The D gene is left open where the match is weak. Only some rows state a clone size, as once, few, many or a class for expanded clones.

clone size	D gene	V gene	J gene	CDR3 DNA	CDR3 protein
NA	NA	TRBV11-2	TRBJ1-2	TGTGCCAGCAGCCCAGACAGGAACTATGGCTACACCTTC	CASSPDRNYGYTF
NA	NA	TRBV28	TRBJ2-3	TGTGCCAGCAGCTCCCCCGGACTTGTCATGTTGGATACGCAGTATTTT	CASSSPGLVMLDTQYF
NA	NA	TRBV7-8	TRBJ2-7	TGTGCCAGCAGCCGAGAAGGGACCCGGGACTGGGCCTACGAGCAGTACTTC	CASSREGTRDWAYEQYF
NA	TRBD2	TRBV18	TRBJ2-7	TGTGCCAGCTCACCGATGACTAGCGGGGGGAACGAGCAGTACTTC	CASSPMTSGGNEQYF
NA	TRBD2	TRBV7-9	TRBJ2-2	TGTGCCGGTACTAGCGGAGACACTAGGGAGCTGTTTTTT	CAGTSGDTRELFF
NA	NA	TRBV6-1	TRBJ2-7	TGTGCCAGCAGTGAAATGAGACAGGCCTACGAGCAGTACTTC	CASSEMRQAYEQYF
NA	NA	TRBV18	TRBJ1-1	TGTGCCAGCTCACCTGGGCAGGGCGCCGCGGCTTTCTTT	CASSPGQGAAAFF
NA	TRBD1	TRBV11-3	TRBJ2-7	TGTGCCAGCAGCTTAAGGCCGGGACAGGGCTACGAGCAGTACTTC	CASSLRPGQGYEQYF
NA	TRBD1	TRBV10-3	TRBJ1-1	TGTGCCATCAGAACAGGGGGTGCAACTGAAGCTTTCTTT	CAIRTGGATEAFF
NA	TRBD1	TRBV5-1	TRBJ2-5	TGCGCCAGCAGCCCCCGGACAGGGGGTTTCCAAGAGACCCAGTACTTC	CASSPRTGGFQETQYF
once	TRBD2	TRBV5-1	TRBJ2-5	TGCGCCAGCAACCAAGCGGGGGTCGGGATAGAGACCCAGTACTTC	CASNQAGVGIETQYF
NA	TRBD1	TRBV6-5	TRBJ2-3	TGTGCCAGCAGTTACTCGACAGGGTTCCCAGATACGCAGTATTTT	CASSYSTGFPDTQYF
NA	TRBD1	TRBV2	TRBJ1-5	TGTGCCAGCAGATATGACAGGGGGCCCAGGCAGCCCCAGCATTTT	CASRYDRGPRQPQHF
NA	TRBD1	TRBV19	TRBJ1-4	TGTGCCAGTAGTATGGGACAGGATCATGAAAAACTGTTTTTT	CASSMGQDHEKLFF
NA	NA	TRBV28	TRBJ2-7	TGTGCCAGCAGTTCCCCCGGAGGGGTGCGCGAGCAGTACTTC	CASSSPGGVREQYF
NA	NA	TRBV21-1	TRBJ2-5	TGTGCCAGCAGTAAGGAGGGACAAGAGACCCAGTACTTC	CASSKEGQETQYF
NA	TRBD1	TRBV4-3	TRBJ2-7	TGCGCCAGCAGCCAAGCCGACAGGGGGCCCTACGAGCAGTACTTC	CASSQADRGPYEQYF
NA	TRBD2	TRBV5-5	TRBJ2-3	TGTGCCAGCAGCTTGACGGGGGGGCAGGCTAGCACAGATACGCAGTATTTT	CASSLTGGQASTDTQYF
NA	TRBD1	TRBV11-3	TRBJ2-2	TGTGCCAGCAGCTTAGCCCTAACAGGGGACACCGGGGAGCTGTTTTTT	CASSLALTGDTGELFF
NA	TRBD2	TRBV5-4	TRBJ2-3	TGTGCCAGCAGCTTGGCACGCGGGAGAGGGTCAGATACGCAGTATTTT	CASSLARGRGSDTQYF